This T cell receptor beta chain emerged from a study of T cell responses to AZD1222 COVID-19 vaccine. Researchers grouped second doses given at about 4 or about 12 weeks into one pool. Study-wide findings and caveats: Donors, mostly white British, included more females; clonal diversity was possibly underestimated. Baseline testing showed seropositivity in only six AZD1222 recipients. Regions 160-218 and 743-854 dominated among vaccine-associated CD4 TCRs spanning spike.

The repertoire was sequenced with immunoSEQ multiplex PCR; TCRdb's copy has only in-frame clones and lacks some. The sample records more than 95,000 clones, 92% being singletons. For this clone: Antigen specificity is unknown.

CDR3 length: 13 amino acids. Trimming removed 2 bases from V and 1 base from J, with 6 bases in between. The germline V gene encodes CDR1 SGHTA and CDR2 FQGTGA. The receptor was isolated from an adult who received the AZD1222 COVID-19 vaccine. The chain couples TRBV7-3 to TRBJ2-7; no clear D. The sample here was peripheral blood, taken 28 days after the second AZD1222 dose. CDR3 sequence: CASSLLPSYEQYF. In DNA, the CDR3 is TGTGCCAGCAGCTTACTCCCATCCTACGAGCAGTACTTC.